This entry features one TCR beta chain sequence. Its antigen is unknown. The entry originates in a study of siplizumab effects on memory and regulatory T cells. General observations from the study: Siplizumab caused a significant drop in alloreactive sequences traceable to unstimulated CD4+ memory cells.

Libraries were prepared by immunoSEQ multiplex PCR; TCRdb keeps only in-frame clonotypes and omits some of them. The table shows about 50,000 clones, with around 97% occurring only once. The V end lost 3 bases, the J end lost 4 bases, and 14 bases lay between the germline ends. The CDR3 consists of 15 residues. Germline values: CDR1 SGDLS, CDR2 YYNGEE. Material for sequencing was naive CD8+ T cells sorted from blood. The clonotype comes from a human donor in good health. The V gene is TRBV9, the J gene TRBJ2-1, with D possibly matching TRBD2 (6 bases). The CDR3 DNA follows: TGTGCCAGCAGCGAATACGGCGGGACGTACAATGAGCAGTTCTTC. Protein product: CASSEYGGTYNEQFF.